This entry lists 14 T cell receptor beta chains sequenced from one sample in a study of blood T cell repertoires in COVID-19. Sequencing was performed with immunoSEQ multiplex PCR; in TCRdb, only in-frame clones are kept and a portion is missing. The sample carries about 74,000 clones, around 80% recorded once. Sequenced sample: peripheral blood. The receptors originated from a human donor in a cohort sampled during active COVID-19.

The rearrangement uses TRBV4-3 and TRBJ2-1; tentatively, D is TRBD1 (5 bases). Germline CDR1 and CDR2: LGHNA and YSLEER. The CDR3 is 15 residues long. Trimming took off 4 bases at V and 0 bases at J, with 10 bases between the two ends. The CDR3 protein is CASSPRVSSYNEQFF. The CDR3, as DNA: TGCGCCAGCAGCCCCAGGGTAAGCTCCTACAATGAGCAGTTCTTC.

This clone occurred a few times. The CDR3 loop reads CATGVAEDTEAFF. CDR3 DNA sequence: TGTGCCACCGGAGTGGCCGAGGACACTGAAGCTTTCTTT. The chain has TRBV10-3 and TRBJ1-1; D is uncertain. Germline V CDR1 and CDR2: ENHRY, SYGVKD. This CDR3 is built from 13 residues. Trimming left V 10 bases short and J 3 bases short, with 15 bases between.

The rearrangement joins TRBV28 to TRBJ2-5; the match to TRBD2 covers 8 bases. Per the germline V gene, CDR1 is MDHEN and CDR2 is SYDVKM. V lost 2 bases to trimming and J lost 2 bases; unmatched junction nucleotides: 1. This CDR3 is built from 14 residues. DNA of the CDR3: TGTGCCAGCAGTTTAGCGGGGGGACAAGAGACCCAGTACTTC. Its protein product is CASSLAGGQETQYF.

The sample holds one count of this clone. The rearrangement joins TRBV7-2 to TRBJ2-1, with 8 nucleotides matching TRBD2. The CDR3 totals 15 residues. Germline CDR1 reads SGHTA; CDR2 reads FQGNSA. V lost 3 bases to trimming and J lost 0 bases; unmatched junction nucleotides: 1. The chain's CDR3 is CASSFTSGSYNEQFF. The CDR3 nucleotides are TGTGCCAGCAGCTTTACTAGCGGCTCCTACAATGAGCAGTTCTTC.

The chain links TRBV7-3 to TRBJ2-3; TRBD1 might be the D (5 bases). The CDR3 spans 15 residues. Trimming took 2 bases from V and 2 from J, leaving 11 bases between them. Germline V gives CDR1 SGHTA, CDR2 FQGTGA. This CDR3 is CASSLDSRVTDTQYF. CDR3 nucleotide sequence: TGTGCCAGCAGCTTAGACAGCCGAGTCACAGATACGCAGTATTTT.

This clone appeared many times. The chain combines TRBV19 with TRBJ2-5; 7 nucleotides align to TRBD1. Germline assignment: CDR1 LNHDA and CDR2 SQIVND (reference sequence). CDR3 length: 18 residues. V dropped 2 bases and J dropped 2; count of bases not matched to a gene: 14. The CDR3: CASSISISRRTGQETQYF. CDR3 sequence (DNA): TGTGCCAGTAGTATATCCATATCCCGGAGGACAGGACAAGAGACCCAGTACTTC.

The CDR3 DNA is TGCGCCAGCAGGGGGGACAGGGGTCGAGATGAGCAGTTCTTC. It is translated as CASRGDRGRDEQFF. The chain links TRBV4-1 to TRBJ2-1; 10 nucleotides match TRBD1. The trim removed 6 bases at V and 8 bases at J, leaving 7 bases unmatched. Germline CDR1 and CDR2: MGHRA and YSYEKL. The CDR3 has 14 residues.

This rearrangement joins TRBV6-6 to TRBJ1-5, with D possibly being TRBD1 (6 bases). Germline V CDR1 and CDR2: MNHNY, SVGAGI (reference sequence). This CDR3 region has 15 residues. Trimming left V 0 bases short and J 6 bases short, with 12 bases between. DNA for the CDR3: TGTGCCAGCAGTTACTCACAGGGTGGGCGTCAGCCCCAGCATTTT. Translated: CASSYSQGGRQPQHF.

The sample holds one count of this clone. The chain combines TRBV7-2 with TRBJ2-5; 10 nucleotides match TRBD1. CDR3 length equals 13 residues. CDR1 is SGHTA, CDR2 FQGNSA, per germline. With 7 bases clipped from V and 5 bases from J, the junction kept 4 bases outside the gene matches. CDR3 region: CASTGTGEETQYF. CDR3 in DNA: TGTGCCAGCACCGGGACAGGGGAGGAGACCCAGTACTTC.

This chain links TRBV6-2 or TRBV6-3 with TRBJ2-3, with 15 bases lining up with TRBD2. CDR3 size: 19 residues. V trimming: 6 bases; J trimming: 2 bases; junction bases outside the gene matches: 12. Germline V CDR1 and CDR2: MNHEY, SVGEGT. This CDR3 is CASSSGLAGGPFFTDTQYF. In DNA, the CDR3 is TGTGCCAGCAGCTCTGGACTAGCGGGGGGGCCGTTCTTCACAGATACGCAGTATTTT.

V and J are TRBV21-1 and TRBJ2-6; the D call TRBD1 from the table was never checked on the DNA. TRBV21-1 has pseudogene status. This CDR3 comprises 18 residues. CDR3 amino acids: CASSNETPTGCGANVLTF. CDR3 bases: TGTGCCAGCAGCAACGAAACGCCGACAGGGTGCGGGGCCAACGTCCTGACTTTC.

This chain links TRBV5-5 with TRBJ1-2; TRBD1 aligns across 8 bases. Germline-derived CDR1 and CDR2 are SGHKS and YYEKEE (reference sequence). Losses at the gene ends were 5 bases for V and 4 bases for J; bases not matched to a gene: 16. This CDR3 has 17 residues. The CDR3 protein is CASSFRDRPQRPYGYTF. CDR3 DNA: TGTGCCAGCAGTTTTCGGGACAGGCCACAGCGACCCTATGGCTACACCTTC.

This chain joins TRBV7-2 and TRBJ2-1; TRBD1 aligns across 10 bases. V dropped 5 bases and J dropped 9; count of bases not matched to a gene: 13. There are 16 residues in the CDR3. CDR1 is SGHTA and CDR2 is FQGNSA in the germline V gene. The CDR3, as DNA: TGTGCCAGCAGCCGGACAGGGGGTAAAATCGGTGGTGAGCAGTTCTTC. It yields the protein CASSRTGGKIGGEQFF.

The gene calls are TRBV11-2 and TRBJ2-3, with D maybe TRBD1 (5 bases). This CDR3 is built from 15 residues. Per germline, CDR1 SGHAT and CDR2 FQNNGV. The ends were cut back, 5 bases at V and 1 base at J, with 13 bases in the middle. The CDR3 protein is CASSPVGAGTDTQYF. In DNA, the CDR3 is TGTGCCAGCAGCCCCGTAGGGGCGGGCACAGATACGCAGTATTTT.